This TCR beta chain originates from a study of CXCR3-negative and CXCR3-positive naive CD8 T cells. The CDR3 is 14 amino acids. Germline V gene data show CDR1 as MDHEN and CDR2 as SYDVKM. With UMI labels, 5' RACE was used to prepare the TRB cDNA libraries. TCRdb reprocessed the 5' RACE reads and reports one entry per CDR3 protein, with no DNA. The sample holds tens of thousands of distinct CDR3 sequences. Turning to this clonotype: Its specificity is not known.

The study, taken as a whole, reports: CXCR3 expression partially decreased after cryopreservation; most assays used fresh PBMCs. Memory cells diverged, while naive CXCR3-positive and CXCR3-negative cells had similar TRBV-TRBJ usage. Memory CD8+ T cell repertoires were far less diverse than both naive subsets.

The sample consisted of memory CD8+ T cells from blood. The V call is TRBV28, the J call TRBJ2-5; the TCRdb call, TRBD1, lacks DNA for checking. The sequence came from a human donor in good health. Some clones in this sample may be carry-over from other donors' samples. The CDR3 is CASNSLGASIKKYF.